This note documents a single T cell receptor beta chain sequence. Its matching antigen is unknown. The data derive from a study of cytomegalovirus exposure and HLA in healthy donors. Study context: Among over 300 genotyped donors, around 82% fell in the Caucasian-associated ancestry cluster.

The PCR ran on 60 Vbeta and 13 Jbeta primers. The assay was immunoSEQ multiplex PCR, and TCRdb's table has in-frame clones only and misses some. The sample comprises about 81,000 clones, 85% to 90% of which are singletons, and about 2.5% rests with the top ten. CDR1 and CDR2 from the germline V gene are SGHDN and FVKESK. The J segment lost 4 bases and the V segment lost 1 base, leaving 8 bases of the junction unmatched. The CDR3 extends over 17 amino acids. The study, taken as a whole, reports: Cytomegalovirus-associated TCR beta chains were listed, numbering 150 to 200.

V usage is TRBV14 and J usage is TRBJ1-3; 9 bases align to TRBD1. The receptor was isolated from a man aged 18 to 30 in good health and CMV-seronegative. Sequencing was performed on PBMCs. CDR3 DNA sequence: TGTGCCAGCAGCCAAGGTTACTACAGGGGGCGAGGAAACACCATATATTTT. Protein product: CASSQGYYRGRGNTIYF.